One sample yielded the 14 T cell receptor beta chains listed below, sequenced in a study of T cells in Graves' hyperthyroidism and ophthalmopathy. There were TCR beta CDR3 regions amplified from RNA transcripts. RT-PCR in the first round (using the HTBI primer set) targeted the TCR CDR3. TCRdb redid the calling of the multiplex PCR reads with MiXCR, one entry per CDR3 protein. The sample consists of over 300,000 distinct CDR3 sequences, roughly 15% of them appearing once. Material: blood. Receptors were obtained from a woman aged 40 to 49 with Graves' ophthalmopathy.

J is TRBJ1-5 and V is TRBV12-3 or TRBV12-4; D remains ambiguous. Trimming shortened V by 2 bases and J by 2 bases, and 13 bases separated the two germline ends. CDR3 length equals 16 residues. The DNA for the CDR3 is TGTGCCAGCAGTTTACGAGGCCGCGGCGGCAATCAGCCCCAGCATTTT. Its translation: CASSLRGRGGNQPQHF.

The CDR3 here is CASSLTNPDRVSYNEQFF. DNA for the CDR3: TGCGCCAGCAGCTTGACCAACCCGGACAGGGTGTCCTACAATGAGCAGTTCTTC. The J gene is TRBJ2-1, the V gene TRBV5-1; 8 nucleotides match TRBD1. CDR1 is SGHRS and CDR2 is YFSETQ in the germline V gene. This CDR3 region has 18 residues. With 1 base clipped from V and 1 base from J, the junction kept 10 bases outside the gene matches.

This clonotype was counted many times. The genes are TRBV7-2 and TRBJ1-4; D unresolved. Germline lookup yields CDR1 SGHTA and CDR2 FQGNSA. V gave up 1 base and J gave up 7 bases, with 19 bases separating them. The CDR3 extends over 17 amino acids. Written as DNA, the CDR3 is TGTGCCAGCAGCTTAGGGATAACACCTTCCGGTAGTGAAAAACTGTTTTTT. Amino acid sequence: CASSLGITPSGSEKLFF. Looking up the rest from reference TRBV7-2 and TRBJ1-4 gives the full variable domain: GAGVSQSPSNKVTEKGKDVELRCDPISGHTALYWYRQSLGQGLEFLIYFQGNSAPDKSGLPSDRFSAERTGGSVSTLTIQRTQQEDSAVYLCASSLGITPSGSEKLFFGSGTQLSVL.

The V and J genes are TRBV7-9 and TRBJ1-4; 10 bases map to TRBD1. Germline loops: CDR1 SEHNR, CDR2 FQNEAQ (reference sequence). With V trimmed by 5 bases and J by 7 bases, 10 bases remained unmatched. CDR3 size: 16 residues. DNA of the CDR3: TGTGCCAGCAGCATAGACAGGGGGCGAGTTGCTGAAAAACTGTTTTTT. Translating it yields CASSIDRGRVAEKLFF.

This clonotype was counted a few times. The chain joins TRBV3-1 to TRBJ2-3, with 10 bases matching TRBD2. CDR1 is LGHDT and CDR2 is YNNKEL in the germline V gene (reference sequence). V lost 1 base and J lost 9; bases outside the gene matches: 7. This CDR3 comprises 15 residues. The CDR3 region has the DNA TGTGCCAGCAGCCAAGGCTCTAGCGGGGGCCGGACGCAGTATTTT. Its translation: CASSQGSSGGRTQYF.

V and J are TRBV6-6 and TRBJ1-5; the D gene is possibly TRBD1 (6 bases). Trimming pared 0 bases from V and 7 bases from J, leaving 7 bases between. Looked up from germline, CDR1 is MNHNY and CDR2 is SVGAGI (reference sequence). CDR3 size: 13 residues. The CDR3 DNA follows: TGTGCCAGCAGTTACTCGAGGGGGCAGCCCCAGCATTTT. It specifies CASSYSRGQPQHF.

This clonotype has just a few counts. The chain is built from TRBV14 and TRBJ1-6, with D hard to call. V lost 3 bases to trimming and J lost 5 bases, with 5 bases between them. Germline V CDR1 and CDR2: SGHDN, FVKESK. The CDR3 contains 13 residues. The CDR3 loop reads CASSQTDNSPLHF. The CDR3 region has the DNA TGTGCCAGCAGCCAGACGGATAATTCACCCCTCCACTTT. The variable domain in full, with the rest retrieved from reference TRBV14 and TRBJ1-6, is EAGVTQFPSHSVIEKGQTVTLRCDPISGHDNLYWYRRVMGKEIKFLLHFVKESKQDESGMPNNRFLAERTGGTYSTLKVQPAELEDSGVYFCASSQTDNSPLHFGNGTRLTVT.

In this sample, this clonotype turned up many times. The genes are TRBV6-1 and TRBJ2-7; 8 nucleotides match TRBD2. From germline, CDR1 is MNHNS and CDR2 SASEGT. The CDR3 totals 15 residues. The V segment lost 3 bases and the J segment 6 bases; nucleotides outside the gene matches: 10. The CDR3 DNA is TGTGCCAGCAGTGATAACCTAGCGGGTTCTGGCGAGCAGTACTTC. Translation gives CASSDNLAGSGEQYF.

This clonotype was detected many times. The V gene is TRBV11-3, the J gene TRBJ2-7; perhaps TRBD1 as D (6 bases). The V end lost 0 bases, the J end lost 5 bases, and 11 bases lay between the germline ends. The CDR3 has 14 residues. Germline assignment: CDR1 SGHNT and CDR2 YENEEA. CDR3: CASSLDGRGDEQYF. Written as DNA, the CDR3 is TGTGCCAGCAGCTTAGACGGCAGGGGTGACGAGCAGTACTTC.

This sequence joins TRBV5-1 and TRBJ1-1, with a possible D match to TRBD1 (5 bases). Germline-derived CDR1 and CDR2 are SGHRS and YFSETQ. The CDR3 length is 12 residues. V gave up 8 bases and J gave up 8 bases, with 16 bases separating them. CDR3 sequence reads: CASSITGTEAFF. CDR3 in DNA: TGCGCCAGTTCTATAACAGGAACCGAAGCTTTCTTT.

J is TRBJ2-7 and V is TRBV28; 8 nucleotides agree with TRBD2. Per germline, CDR1 MDHEN and CDR2 SYDVKM. This CDR3 spans 12 amino acids. The trim removed 5 bases at V and 9 bases at J, leaving 6 bases unmatched. Here the CDR3 DNA reads TGTGCCAGCAGTCTGGGACTAGTTCGGCAGTACTTC. Its translation: CASSLGLVRQYF. The full variable domain, with the rest looked up from reference TRBV28 and TRBJ2-7, is DVKVTQSSRYLVKRTGEKVFLECVQDMDHENMFWYRQDPGLGLRLIYFSYDVKMKEKGDIPEGYSVSREKKERFSLILESASTNQTSMYLCASSLGLVRQYFGPGTRLTVT.

This clonotype has only a few counts. The V call is TRBV13, the J call TRBJ1-3; D ambiguous. The V end lost 4 bases, the J end lost 0 bases, and 13 bases lay between the germline ends. The CDR3 runs to 16 residues. Looked up from germline, CDR1 is PRHDT and CDR2 is FYEKMQ (reference sequence). CDR3 in amino acids: CASSSGGRRSGNTIYF. CDR3 sequence (DNA): TGTGCCAGCAGCTCTGGAGGGAGGCGCTCTGGAAACACCATATATTTT.

The chain is built from TRBV6-1 and TRBJ2-7; 10 bases agree with TRBD1. The CDR3 runs to 12 residues. The V gene end was trimmed by 8 bases and the J gene end by 6 bases; junction bases not matched to a gene: 4. The V gene's germline CDR1 is MNHNS and CDR2 SASEGT. CDR3 nucleotide sequence: TGTGCCAGCGCGGGGACAGGGGTCGAGCAGTACTTC. This codes for CASAGTGVEQYF.

This clonotype has only a few counts. The chain couples TRBV5-5 to TRBJ1-1, with D perhaps matching TRBD1 (5 bases). Per germline, CDR1 SGHKS and CDR2 YYEKEE (reference sequence). The CDR3 runs 16 residues. V was clipped by 4 bases and J by 2 bases, with 18 bases between them. The CDR3 sequence: CASSISPNQGNTEAFF. CDR3 DNA: TGTGCCAGCAGCATATCGCCTAATCAGGGTAACACTGAAGCTTTCTTT.